The rows below give T cell receptor beta chains drawn from one sample of a study of radiation and T cells in renal cell carcinoma. Some clones are missing from TCRdb's copy, which holds only in-frame ones; the method was immunoSEQ multiplex PCR. The sample shows 120,000 or so clones, about four fifths of them seen only once. The source was blood, collected from a patient whose treatment included radiotherapy and nephrectomy. The origin of the receptors is a man between 45 and 60 years old with renal cell carcinoma. CDR3s include the opening cysteine and the closing phenylalanine or tryptophan. Fields, in order: V gene, D gene, clone size, J gene, CDR3 DNA, CDR3 protein. The D gene is left open where the match is weak. Rows may omit the clone size; those that give it use once, few, many or a size class.

v_call: TRBV7-2; d_call: -; clone_size: -; j_call: TRBJ1-1; cdr3_nt: TGTGCCAGCAGCCCCATGGGGCAGGGATTACCGGACACTGAAGCTTTCTTT; cdr3_aa: CASSPMGQGLPDTEAFF
v_call: TRBV7-8; d_call: -; clone_size: -; j_call: TRBJ2-7; cdr3_nt: TGTGCCAGCAGCCCACCAAGGACCCATTACGAGCAGTACTTC; cdr3_aa: CASSPPRTHYEQYF
v_call: TRBV7-8; d_call: -; clone_size: -; j_call: TRBJ2-2; cdr3_nt: TGTGCCAGCAGCTTAGAGAACACGAACACCGGGGAGCTGTTTTTT; cdr3_aa: CASSLENTNTGELFF
v_call: TRBV6-5; d_call: -; clone_size: -; j_call: TRBJ1-3; cdr3_nt: TGTGCCAGCAGTTACTCTATCCAGGTCTCTGGAAACACCATATATTTT; cdr3_aa: CASSYSIQVSGNTIYF
v_call: TRBV5-4; d_call: -; clone_size: -; j_call: TRBJ2-1; cdr3_nt: TGTGCCAGCAGCTTGACCCTATCGGCTACGCAATCCCGTGAGCAGTTCTTC; cdr3_aa: CASSLTLSATQSREQFF
v_call: TRBV27; d_call: -; clone_size: -; j_call: TRBJ1-1; cdr3_nt: TGTGCCAGCAGTTTAAGGTTAGGGGACACTGAAGCTTTCTTT; cdr3_aa: CASSLRLGDTEAFF
v_call: TRBV7-2; d_call: -; clone_size: -; j_call: TRBJ2-3; cdr3_nt: TGTGCCAGCAGGGGTCGTGGGGCTGGGAGTGCAGATACGCAGTATTTT; cdr3_aa: CASRGRGAGSADTQYF
v_call: TRBV6-1; d_call: -; clone_size: few; j_call: TRBJ2-5; cdr3_nt: TGTGCCAGCAGTGAAGGGCCTCTCGGGGCCGAGACCCAGTACTTC; cdr3_aa: CASSEGPLGAETQYF
v_call: TRBV2; d_call: -; clone_size: -; j_call: TRBJ2-5; cdr3_nt: TGTGCCAGCTCCAGGGACCTCCAAGAGACCCAGTACTTC; cdr3_aa: CASSRDLQETQYF
v_call: TRBV7-9; d_call: -; clone_size: once; j_call: TRBJ2-3; cdr3_nt: TGTGCCAGCAGTCATCGAACAGGGGGAGGGGATACGCAGTATTTT; cdr3_aa: CASSHRTGGGDTQYF
v_call: TRBV4-1; d_call: TRBD2; clone_size: once; j_call: TRBJ2-7; cdr3_nt: TGCGCCAGCAGCCTTAAAGCCCCGACTAGCGGGGGGACCTACGAGCAGTACTTC; cdr3_aa: CASSLKAPTSGGTYEQYF
v_call: TRBV5-8; d_call: TRBD1; clone_size: -; j_call: TRBJ2-3; cdr3_nt: TGTGCCAGCAGCGTGAACAGGGGTGATACGCAGTATTTT; cdr3_aa: CASSVNRGDTQYF
v_call: TRBV27; d_call: TRBD2; clone_size: -; j_call: TRBJ2-7; cdr3_nt: TGTGCCAGCAGTTCACTAGCGGGAGGGTACTACGAGCAGTACTTC; cdr3_aa: CASSSLAGGYYEQYF
v_call: TRBV19; d_call: TRBD2; clone_size: -; j_call: TRBJ2-1; cdr3_nt: TGTGCCAGTAGTAACGGACTAGCGGGCATTTCTAATGAGCAGTTCTTC; cdr3_aa: CASSNGLAGISNEQFF
v_call: TRBV11-1; d_call: -; clone_size: -; j_call: TRBJ2-7; cdr3_nt: TGTGCCAGCAGCTTAGGCCCAGCAGGGCAGTACTTC; cdr3_aa: CASSLGPAGQYF
v_call: TRBV7-8; d_call: TRBD1; clone_size: -; j_call: TRBJ1-2; cdr3_nt: TGTGCCAGCAGCCCCGGACAGGGCGACTATGGCTACACCTTC; cdr3_aa: CASSPGQGDYGYTF
v_call: TRBV7-9; d_call: -; clone_size: -; j_call: TRBJ2-2; cdr3_nt: TGTGCCAGCAGCTTTGGGGGGACCGGGGAGCTGTTTTTT; cdr3_aa: CASSFGGTGELFF
v_call: TRBV18; d_call: -; clone_size: few; j_call: TRBJ2-6; cdr3_nt: TGTGCCAGCTCACCATCCCAGGCTGGGGCCAACGTCCTGACTTTC; cdr3_aa: CASSPSQAGANVLTF
v_call: TRBV18; d_call: -; clone_size: -; j_call: TRBJ1-2; cdr3_nt: TGTGCCAGCTTCCGGCCAGGACTTAGCTACACCTTC; cdr3_aa: CASFRPGLSYTF
v_call: TRBV27; d_call: -; clone_size: -; j_call: TRBJ1-3; cdr3_nt: TGTGCCAGCAGTGCTCAGGGTACTGGAAACACCATATATTTT; cdr3_aa: CASSAQGTGNTIYF
v_call: TRBV5-1; d_call: TRBD1; clone_size: -; j_call: TRBJ2-7; cdr3_nt: TGCGCCAGCAGCTGGTTCACAGGGGGCGAGAGCCACGAGCAGTACTTC; cdr3_aa: CASSWFTGGESHEQYF
v_call: TRBV7-7; d_call: -; clone_size: -; j_call: TRBJ2-5; cdr3_nt: TGTGCTAGCAGCCTGGACAGACAAGAGACCCAGTACTTC; cdr3_aa: CASSLDRQETQYF
v_call: TRBV19; d_call: TRBD1; clone_size: -; j_call: TRBJ1-2; cdr3_nt: TGTGCCAGTCAGGGACAGCCTAAATTCGGTGGCTACACCTTC; cdr3_aa: CASQGQPKFGGYTF
v_call: TRBV6-1; d_call: -; clone_size: -; j_call: TRBJ1-1; cdr3_nt: TGTGCCAGCAGTTTAAAGGGGGGGGACACTGAAGCTTTCTTT; cdr3_aa: CASSLKGGDTEAFF
v_call: TRBV6-1; d_call: -; clone_size: -; j_call: TRBJ2-7; cdr3_nt: TGTGCCAGCCAGAGGGAGGACTTTTCCCCCTACGAGCAGTACTTC; cdr3_aa: CASQREDFSPYEQYF
v_call: TRBV30; d_call: TRBD1; clone_size: -; j_call: TRBJ2-7; cdr3_nt: TGTGCCTGGAATGGACAGGGGCGTCTCTCCTACGAGCAGTACTTC; cdr3_aa: CAWNGQGRLSYEQYF
v_call: TRBV7-9; d_call: -; clone_size: few; j_call: TRBJ1-3; cdr3_nt: TGTGCCAGCAGCGCTGACAGTTACTCTGGAAACACCATATATTTT; cdr3_aa: CASSADSYSGNTIYF
v_call: TRBV6-6; d_call: TRBD1; clone_size: -; j_call: TRBJ2-7; cdr3_nt: TGTGCCAGCAGCTACGACAGGGTTTTAGTTAACGAGCAGTACTTC; cdr3_aa: CASSYDRVLVNEQYF
v_call: TRBV5-1; d_call: -; clone_size: -; j_call: TRBJ1-4; cdr3_nt: TGCGCCAGCAGCCAAATGGACGGAATGGGCCTCGAAAAACTGTTTTTT; cdr3_aa: CASSQMDGMGLEKLFF
v_call: TRBV9; d_call: -; clone_size: -; j_call: TRBJ2-1; cdr3_nt: TGTGCCAGCAGCGTAGGACTAGTCAATGAGCAGTTCTTC; cdr3_aa: CASSVGLVNEQFF
v_call: TRBV9; d_call: TRBD2; clone_size: -; j_call: TRBJ2-5; cdr3_nt: TGTGCCAGCAGCGTAGGGACTAGCGGGTACCAAGAGACCCAGTACTTC; cdr3_aa: CASSVGTSGYQETQYF
v_call: TRBV13; d_call: TRBD2; clone_size: -; j_call: TRBJ2-7; cdr3_nt: TGTGCCAGCAGTCCAACCCCTAGCGGTACCTTCTCCTACGAGCAGTACTTC; cdr3_aa: CASSPTPSGTFSYEQYF
v_call: TRBV28; d_call: TRBD1; clone_size: -; j_call: TRBJ1-2; cdr3_nt: TGTGCCAGCACACAGGGGGACTATGGCTACACCTTC; cdr3_aa: CASTQGDYGYTF